This T cell receptor beta chain is from a study of cytomegalovirus exposure and HLA in healthy donors. Study-level results: By a later analysis, the bulk of CMV-associated TCR beta chains appeared HLA-restricted. The study dropped some indistinguishable V segments, TRBV6-2 and TRBV6-3 among them. In an earlier analysis, about 87% or about 30%: the productive usage of most TCR beta V segments.

On this clone itself: Its target is not known.

CDR3 length: 17 amino acids. Per germline, CDR1 LNHDA and CDR2 SQIVND (reference sequence). V dropped 1 base and J dropped 4; count of bases not matched to a gene: 9. The study ran its PCR with 60 Vbeta and 13 Jbeta primers. Libraries were prepared by immunoSEQ multiplex PCR; TCRdb keeps only in-frame clonotypes and omits some of them. The sample contains about 90,000 clones, more than 55% of which appear only once. V is TRBV19 and J is TRBJ1-4; 7 bases align to TRBD1. This clonotype was obtained from a woman aged 25-40 years in good health and CMV-seropositive. The material sequenced was PBMCs. The CDR3 DNA reads as TGTGCCAGTAGTATAGGCTACCCGGGACAGAATAATGAAAAACTGTTTTTT. Translation: CASSIGYPGQNNEKLFF.